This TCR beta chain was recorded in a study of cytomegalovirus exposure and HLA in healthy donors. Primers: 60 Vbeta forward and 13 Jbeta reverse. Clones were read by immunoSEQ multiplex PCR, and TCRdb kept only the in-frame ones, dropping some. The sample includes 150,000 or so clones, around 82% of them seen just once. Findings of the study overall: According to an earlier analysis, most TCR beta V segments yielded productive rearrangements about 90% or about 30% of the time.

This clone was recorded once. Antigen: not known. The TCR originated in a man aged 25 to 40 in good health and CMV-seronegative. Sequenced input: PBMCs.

The CDR3 DNA sequence: TGCGCCAGCAGCTTGGCCAGGGATCAGAACACTGAAGCTTTCTTT. Encoded protein: CASSLARDQNTEAFF. The V gene is TRBV5-1, the J gene TRBJ1-1; D is perhaps TRBD1 (5 bases). The V end was cut by 0 bases, the J end by 1 base, with 10 bases between. Looked up from germline, CDR1 is SGHRS and CDR2 is YFSETQ. This CDR3 spans 15 amino acids.